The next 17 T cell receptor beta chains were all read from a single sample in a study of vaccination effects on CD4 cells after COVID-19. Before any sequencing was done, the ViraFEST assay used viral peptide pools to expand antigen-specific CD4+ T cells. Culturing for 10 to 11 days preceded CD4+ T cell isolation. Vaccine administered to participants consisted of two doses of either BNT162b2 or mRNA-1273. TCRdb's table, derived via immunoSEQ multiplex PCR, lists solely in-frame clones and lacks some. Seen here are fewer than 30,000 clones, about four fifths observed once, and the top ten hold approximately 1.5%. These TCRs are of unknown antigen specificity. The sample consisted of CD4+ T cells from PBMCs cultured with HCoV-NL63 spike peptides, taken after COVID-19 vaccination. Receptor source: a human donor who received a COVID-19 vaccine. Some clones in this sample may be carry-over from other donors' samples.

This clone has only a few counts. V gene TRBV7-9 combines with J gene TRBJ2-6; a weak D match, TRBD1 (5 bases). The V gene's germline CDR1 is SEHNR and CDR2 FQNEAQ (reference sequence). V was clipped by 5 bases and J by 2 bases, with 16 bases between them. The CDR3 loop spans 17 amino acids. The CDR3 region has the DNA TGTGCCAGCAGCGACCTGCTGCAGGGAACTGGGGCCAACGTCCTGACTTTC. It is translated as CASSDLLQGTGANVLTF.

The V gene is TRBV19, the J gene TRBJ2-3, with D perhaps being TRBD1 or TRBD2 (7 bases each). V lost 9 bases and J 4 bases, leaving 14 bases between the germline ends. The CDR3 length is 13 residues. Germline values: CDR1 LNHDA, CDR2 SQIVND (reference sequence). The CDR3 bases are TGTGCCAGCAGGGGGGGGAACGCAGATACGCAGTATTTT. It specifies CASRGGNADTQYF.

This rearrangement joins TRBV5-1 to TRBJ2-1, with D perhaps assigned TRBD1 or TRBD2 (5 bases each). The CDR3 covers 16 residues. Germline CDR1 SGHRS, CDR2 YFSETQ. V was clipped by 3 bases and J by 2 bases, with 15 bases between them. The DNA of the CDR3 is TGCGCCAGCAGCTCGGTCAGGACGGGACCCTACAATGAGCAGTTCTTC. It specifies CASSSVRTGPYNEQFF.

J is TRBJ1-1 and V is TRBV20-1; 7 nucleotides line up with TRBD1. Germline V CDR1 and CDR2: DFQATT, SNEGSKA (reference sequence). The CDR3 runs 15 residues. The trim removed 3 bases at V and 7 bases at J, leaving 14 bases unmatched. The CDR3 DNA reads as TGCAGTGCTAGTCCCAGGACAGGAAGAACTGGTGAAGCTTTCTTT. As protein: CSASPRTGRTGEAFF.

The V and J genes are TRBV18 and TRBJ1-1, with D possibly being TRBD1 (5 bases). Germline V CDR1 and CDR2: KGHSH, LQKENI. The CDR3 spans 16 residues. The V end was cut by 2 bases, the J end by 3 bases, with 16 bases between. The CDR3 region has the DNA TGTGCCAGCTCACCATGGGCAGGGAACGCGGACACTGAAGCTTTCTTT. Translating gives CASSPWAGNADTEAFF. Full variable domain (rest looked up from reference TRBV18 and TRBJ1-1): NAGVMQNPRHLVRRRGQEARLRCSPMKGHSHVYWYRQLPEEGLKFMVYLQKENIIDESGMPKERFSAEFPKEGPSILRIQQVVRGDSAAYFCASSPWAGNADTEAFFGQGTRLTVV.

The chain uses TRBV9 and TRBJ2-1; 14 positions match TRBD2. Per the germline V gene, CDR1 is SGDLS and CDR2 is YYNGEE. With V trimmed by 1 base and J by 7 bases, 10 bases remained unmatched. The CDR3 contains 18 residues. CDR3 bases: TGTGCCAGCAGCGTACAGGGTCCGGGACTAGCGGGGGTAAATGAGCAGTTCTTC. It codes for CASSVQGPGLAGVNEQFF.

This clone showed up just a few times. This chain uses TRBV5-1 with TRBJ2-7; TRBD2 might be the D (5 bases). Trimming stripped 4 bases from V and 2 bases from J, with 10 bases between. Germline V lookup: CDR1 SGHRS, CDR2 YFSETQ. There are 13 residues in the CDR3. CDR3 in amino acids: CASSPEGTYEQYV. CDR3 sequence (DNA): TGCGCCAGCAGCCCCGAGGGTACCTACGAGCAGTACGTC.

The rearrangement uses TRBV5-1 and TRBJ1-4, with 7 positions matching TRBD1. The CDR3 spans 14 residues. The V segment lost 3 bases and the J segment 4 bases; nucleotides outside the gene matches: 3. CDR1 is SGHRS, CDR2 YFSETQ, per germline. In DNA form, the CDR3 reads TGCGCCAGCAGCTCCGGGACAGTTAATGAAAAACTGTTTTTT. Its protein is CASSSGTVNEKLFF.

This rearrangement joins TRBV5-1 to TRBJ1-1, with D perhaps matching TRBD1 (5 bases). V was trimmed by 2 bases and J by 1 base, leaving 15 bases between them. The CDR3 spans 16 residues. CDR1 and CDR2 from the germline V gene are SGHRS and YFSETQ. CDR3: CASSFQGIRGNTEAFF. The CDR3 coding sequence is TGCGCCAGCAGCTTCCAGGGCATTCGGGGGAACACTGAAGCTTTCTTT.

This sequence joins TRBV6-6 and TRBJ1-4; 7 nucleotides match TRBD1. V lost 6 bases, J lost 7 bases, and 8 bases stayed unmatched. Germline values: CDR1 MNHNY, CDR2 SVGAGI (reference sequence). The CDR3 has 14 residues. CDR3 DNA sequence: TGTGCCAGCAGACCCAGGGGGGATGGTGAAAAACTGTTTTTT. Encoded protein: CASRPRGDGEKLFF.

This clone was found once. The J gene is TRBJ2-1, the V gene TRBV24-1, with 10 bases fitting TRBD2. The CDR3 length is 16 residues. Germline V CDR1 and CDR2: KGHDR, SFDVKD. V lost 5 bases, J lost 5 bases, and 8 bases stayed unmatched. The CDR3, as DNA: TGTGCCACCAGTGCCAGTGAGCGGGGGGGAAACAATGAGCAGTTCTTC. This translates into CATSASERGGNNEQFF.

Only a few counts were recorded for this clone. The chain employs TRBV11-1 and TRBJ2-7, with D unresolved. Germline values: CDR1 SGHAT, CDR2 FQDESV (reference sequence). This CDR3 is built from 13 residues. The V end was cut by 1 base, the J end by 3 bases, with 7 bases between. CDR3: CASSLGPIYEQYV. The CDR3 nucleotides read TGTGCCAGCAGCTTAGGGCCGATCTACGAGCAGTACGTC.

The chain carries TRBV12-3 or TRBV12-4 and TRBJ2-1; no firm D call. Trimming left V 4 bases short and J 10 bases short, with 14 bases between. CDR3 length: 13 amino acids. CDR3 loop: CASSSELYVEQFF. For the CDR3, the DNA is TGTGCCAGCAGTTCCGAACTATATGTGGAGCAGTTCTTC.

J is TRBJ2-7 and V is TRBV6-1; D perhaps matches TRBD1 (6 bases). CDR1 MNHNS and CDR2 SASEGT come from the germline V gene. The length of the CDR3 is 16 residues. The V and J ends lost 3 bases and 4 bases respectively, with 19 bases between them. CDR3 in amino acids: CASSDRLGAKLYEQYV. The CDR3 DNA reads TGTGCCAGCAGTGATCGGTTGGGGGCAAAGTTGTACGAGCAGTACGTC.

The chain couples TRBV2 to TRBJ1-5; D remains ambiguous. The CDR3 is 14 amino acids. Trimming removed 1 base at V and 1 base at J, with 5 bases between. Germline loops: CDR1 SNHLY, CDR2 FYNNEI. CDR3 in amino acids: CASSEERSNQPQHF. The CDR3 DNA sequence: TGTGCCAGCAGTGAAGAACGGAGCAATCAGCCCCAGCATTTT.

CDR3 amino acids: CATSAPGGQAYNEQFF. In DNA form, the CDR3 reads TGTGCCACCAGTGCCCCGGGGGGACAGGCCTACAATGAGCAGTTCTTC. The V gene is TRBV24-1, the J gene TRBJ2-1; perhaps TRBD1 as D (8 bases). The CDR3 consists of 16 residues. Germline loops: CDR1 KGHDR, CDR2 SFDVKD. Trimming removed 5 bases from V and 2 bases from J, with 15 bases in between.

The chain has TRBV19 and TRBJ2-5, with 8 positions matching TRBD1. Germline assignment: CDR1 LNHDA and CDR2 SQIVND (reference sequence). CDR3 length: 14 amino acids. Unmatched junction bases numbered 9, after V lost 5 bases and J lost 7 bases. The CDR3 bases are TGTGCCAGTAGTGCCGGACAGGGCATGGGGACCCAGTACTTC. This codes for CASSAGQGMGTQYF.